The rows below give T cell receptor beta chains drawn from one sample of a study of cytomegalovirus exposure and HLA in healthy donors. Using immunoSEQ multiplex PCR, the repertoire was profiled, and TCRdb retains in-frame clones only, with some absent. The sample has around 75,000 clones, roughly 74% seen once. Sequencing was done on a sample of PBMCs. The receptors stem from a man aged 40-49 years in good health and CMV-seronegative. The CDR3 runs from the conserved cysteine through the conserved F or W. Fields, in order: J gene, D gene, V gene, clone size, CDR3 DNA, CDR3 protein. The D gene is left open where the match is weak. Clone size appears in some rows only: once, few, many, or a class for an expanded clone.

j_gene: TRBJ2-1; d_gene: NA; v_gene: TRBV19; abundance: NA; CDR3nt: TGTGCCAGTAGTCCGGGACTGCCCCAGATTATGGACAATGAGCAGTTCTTC; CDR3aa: CASSPGLPQIMDNEQFF
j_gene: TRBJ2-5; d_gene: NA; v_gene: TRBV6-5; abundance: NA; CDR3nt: TGTGCCAGCGTCCGGGGAACATCTCTTCAGTACTTC; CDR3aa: CASVRGTSLQYF
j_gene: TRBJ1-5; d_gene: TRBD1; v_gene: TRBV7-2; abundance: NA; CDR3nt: TGTGCCAGCAGCAACAGACAGGGAGGAAATCAGCCCCAGCATTTT; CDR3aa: CASSNRQGGNQPQHF
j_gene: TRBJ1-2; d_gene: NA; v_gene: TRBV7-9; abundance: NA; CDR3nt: TGTGCCAGCAGGGCCCCGGGGGGAGCCGAATCTAGTGGCTACACCTTC; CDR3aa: CASRAPGGAESSGYTF
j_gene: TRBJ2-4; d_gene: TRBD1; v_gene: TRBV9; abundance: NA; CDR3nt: TGTGCCAGCAGCGCGGACAGGGTAGCCAAAAACATTCAGTACTTC; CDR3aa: CASSADRVAKNIQYF
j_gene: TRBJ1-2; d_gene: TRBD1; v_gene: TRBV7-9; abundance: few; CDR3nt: TGTGCCAGCAGCTTCGTGGGGGGCAGGGGGGACTATGGCTACACCTTC; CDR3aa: CASSFVGGRGDYGYTF
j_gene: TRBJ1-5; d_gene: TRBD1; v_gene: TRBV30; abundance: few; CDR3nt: TGTGCCTGGTCCCGAGGACAGGGGAATTATCAGCCCCAGCATTTT; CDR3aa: CAWSRGQGNYQPQHF
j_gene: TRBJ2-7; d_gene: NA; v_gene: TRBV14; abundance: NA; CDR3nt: TGTGCCAGCAGTCTTGGGACACGCTACGAGCAGTACTTC; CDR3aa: CASSLGTRYEQYF
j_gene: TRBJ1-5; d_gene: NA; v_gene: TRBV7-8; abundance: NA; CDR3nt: TGTGCCAGCAGCGACGGGACTGCTAATCAGCCCCAGCATTTT; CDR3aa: CASSDGTANQPQHF
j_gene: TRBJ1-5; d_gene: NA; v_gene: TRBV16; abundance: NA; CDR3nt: TGTGCCAGCAGAGGACCGGAGGGGAATCAGCCCCAGCATTTT; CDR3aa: CASRGPEGNQPQHF
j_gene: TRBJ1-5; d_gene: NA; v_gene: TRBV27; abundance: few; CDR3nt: TGTGCCAGCAGTTTATCGAGTGGTAGCAATCAGCCCCAGCATTTT; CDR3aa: CASSLSSGSNQPQHF
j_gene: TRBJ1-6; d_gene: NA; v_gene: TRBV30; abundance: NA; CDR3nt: TGTGCCTGGAGTGCACAGGGAGGGATTTCACCCCTCCACTTT; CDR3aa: CAWSAQGGISPLHF
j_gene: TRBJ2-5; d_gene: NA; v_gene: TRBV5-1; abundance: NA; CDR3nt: TGCGCCAGCAGCTTGGGTGACAGGTTTGGGACCCAGTACTTC; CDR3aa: CASSLGDRFGTQYF
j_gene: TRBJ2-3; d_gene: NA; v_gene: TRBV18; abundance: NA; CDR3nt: TGTGCCAGCTCACCATATTTCAGGGACACAGATACGCAGTATTTT; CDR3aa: CASSPYFRDTDTQYF
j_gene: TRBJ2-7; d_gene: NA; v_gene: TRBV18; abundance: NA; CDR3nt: TGTGCCAGCTCAGCTTCGGTACTTGTCCGCGAGCAGTACTTC; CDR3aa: CASSASVLVREQYF
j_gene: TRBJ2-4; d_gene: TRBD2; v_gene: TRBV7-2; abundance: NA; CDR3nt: TGTGCCAGCAGCTCCGGGTCGGGGGGGCCACGTCAGTACTTC; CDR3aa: CASSSGSGGPRQYF
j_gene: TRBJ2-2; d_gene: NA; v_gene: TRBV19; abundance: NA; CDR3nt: TGTGCCAGTTACTCACAAGGGGGGGGGCGCACCGGGGAGCTGTTTTTT; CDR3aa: CASYSQGGGRTGELFF
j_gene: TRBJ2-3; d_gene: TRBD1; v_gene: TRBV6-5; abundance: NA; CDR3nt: TGTGCCAGCAGTTTTACAGGGGGTCCAGATACGCAGTATTTT; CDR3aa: CASSFTGGPDTQYF
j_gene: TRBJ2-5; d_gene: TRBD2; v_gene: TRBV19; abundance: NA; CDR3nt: TGTGCCAGTAGAAGACTAGCGGGGGATCGAGAGACCCAGTACTTC; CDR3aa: CASRRLAGDRETQYF
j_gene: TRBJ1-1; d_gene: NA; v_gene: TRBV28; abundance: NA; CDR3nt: TGTGCCAGCAGTTCATCGGGACTAAACACTGAAGCTTTCTTT; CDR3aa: CASSSSGLNTEAFF
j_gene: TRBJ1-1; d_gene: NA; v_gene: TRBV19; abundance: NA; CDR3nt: TGTGCCAGTAGTGCCCGGACAGAGGGGGCTGAAGCTTTCTTT; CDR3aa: CASSARTEGAEAFF
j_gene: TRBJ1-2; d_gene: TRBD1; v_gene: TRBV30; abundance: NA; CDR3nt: TGTGCCTGGAGTCGAGACACAGGGGGCTATGGCTACACCTTC; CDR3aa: CAWSRDTGGYGYTF
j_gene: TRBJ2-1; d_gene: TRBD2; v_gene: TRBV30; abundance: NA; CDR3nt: TGTGCCTGGAACCCGGGGGGGCGAAATGAGCAGTTCTTC; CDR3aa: CAWNPGGRNEQFF
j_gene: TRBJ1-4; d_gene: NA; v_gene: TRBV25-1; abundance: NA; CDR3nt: TGTGCCAGCAGTGAATATGCCCGGCGGGTTTCTAAACTGTTTTTT; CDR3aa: CASSEYARRVSKLFF
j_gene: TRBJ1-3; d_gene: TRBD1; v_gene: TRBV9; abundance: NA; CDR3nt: TGTGCCAGCAGCGTAGCGGGTAGGGACAGGGGCTCTGGAAACACCATATATTTT; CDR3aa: CASSVAGRDRGSGNTIYF
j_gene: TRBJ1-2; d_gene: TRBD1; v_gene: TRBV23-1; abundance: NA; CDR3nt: TGCGCCAGCAGTCGAGTCTCCGGACAGGGCGATTATGGCTACACCTTC; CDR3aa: CASSRVSGQGDYGYTF
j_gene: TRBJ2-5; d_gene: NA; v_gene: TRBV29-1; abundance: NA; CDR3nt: TGCAGCGTCTCCTCCAGGGTGGGGGAGACCCAGTACTTC; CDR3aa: CSVSSRVGETQYF